This is a list of T cell receptor beta chains from one sample in a study of CD8 T cells in ankylosing spondylitis. One entry per CDR3 protein, called by TCRdb with MiXCR from the 5' RACE reads. Counted here are over 450,000 distinct CDR3 sequences, roughly 13% occurring once; the ten biggest clones make up nearly 7%. The source material was blood, either unsorted or a sorted T cell fraction (not recorded which). Receptors originate from a male donor with ankylosing spondylitis. CDR3s include the opening cysteine and the closing phenylalanine or tryptophan. A D gene is named only where the DNA matches it firmly. Where a row states a size, it is once, few, many or the class of an expanded clone; other rows omit it.

TRBJ2-2 TRBV20-1 . . CSARVAGQGTGELFF TGCAGTGCTAGGGTGGCGGGGCAGGGGACCGGGGAGCTGTTTTTT
TRBJ2-3 TRBV24-1 TRBD1 many CATSDDGQGAGDTQYF TGTGCCACCAGTGATGATGGACAGGGGGCAGGTGATACGCAGTATTTT
TRBJ2-1 TRBV5-6 . . CAGGIQSYNEQFF TGTGCTGGGGGAATCCAGAGCTACAATGAGCAGTTCTTC
TRBJ2-2 TRBV12-3/TRBV12-4 . many CASRGIPSTGELFF TGTGCCAGCAGAGGGATTCCCAGTACCGGGGAGCTGTTTTTT
TRBJ2-3 TRBV20-1 TRBD1 . CSAVQGGIDTQYF TGCAGTGCTGTACAGGGGGGTATAGATACGCAGTATTTT
TRBJ2-3 TRBV20-1 TRBD2 few CSASIAGEGDTQYF TGCAGTGCTAGTATAGCGGGAGAGGGAGATACGCAGTATTTT
TRBJ1-2 TRBV12-3/TRBV12-4 . . CASSPRGPPGDTF TGTGCCAGCAGTCCACGGGGACCGCCCGGCGACACCTTC
TRBJ1-5 TRBV20-1 . many CSARGGASNQPQHF TGCAGTGCTAGGGGGGGAGCGAGCAATCAGCCCCAGCATTTT
TRBJ1-3 TRBV25-1 . few CASIPAWGNTIYF TGTGCCAGCATCCCCGCCTGGGGAAACACCATATATTTT
TRBJ1-3 TRBV12-3/TRBV12-4 . . CASSFLRGSGNTIYF TGTGCCAGCAGTTTCCTCCGTGGCTCTGGAAACACCATATATTTT
TRBJ1-6 TRBV7-8 TRBD1 few CASSLIQGKNNSPLHF TGTGCCAGCAGCTTAATACAGGGGAAGAATAATTCACCCCTCCACTTT
TRBJ1-1 TRBV20-1 . few CSASQAGGAEAFF TGCAGTGCTAGCCAGGCAGGCGGTGCTGAAGCTTTCTTT
TRBJ1-5 TRBV7-9 TRBD1 . CASSFQEGAGNQPQHF TGTGCCAGCAGCTTCCAGGAGGGGGCTGGCAATCAGCCCCAGCATTTT
TRBJ1-4 TRBV10-2 TRBD1 few CASGGQGTTNEKLFF TGCGCCAGCGGAGGACAGGGTACGACTAATGAAAAACTGTTTTTT
TRBJ2-7 TRBV7-9 . few CASSAGTTYEQYF TGTGCCAGCAGCGCCGGGACAACCTACGAGCAGTACTTC
TRBJ2-2 TRBV4-1 . few CASSQDTSGTNTGELFF TGCGCCAGCAGCCAAGATACTTCAGGGACGAACACCGGGGAGCTGTTTTTT
TRBJ1-1 TRBV27 TRBD1 few CASSFLPGQGTEGAFF TGTGCCAGCAGTTTCCTCCCGGGACAGGGAACGGAGGGAGCTTTCTTT
TRBJ2-1 TRBV2 . few CASSDGRNEQFF TGTGCCAGCAGTGATGGGCGCAATGAGCAGTTCTTC
TRBJ1-1 TRBV5-1 . . CASNPQSGADTEAFF TGCGCCAGCAATCCACAATCGGGGGCAGACACTGAAGCTTTCTTT
TRBJ2-1 TRBV7-9 TRBD2 . CASSLGGAGMYNEQFF TGTGCCAGCAGCTTAGGCGGAGCGGGAATGTACAATGAGCAGTTCTTC
TRBJ2-2 TRBV25-1 . . CASRRSGVELFF TGTGCCAGCAGGAGGTCCGGCGTGGAGCTGTTTTTT
TRBJ1-6 TRBV27 . . CASSTSSQSSYNSPLHF TGTGCCAGCAGTACCTCATCACAGAGCTCCTATAATTCACCCCTCCACTTT
TRBJ2-6 TRBV27 . few CASRVEASGANVLTF TGTGCCAGCAGGGTTGAAGCGTCTGGGGCCAACGTCCTGACTTTC
TRBJ1-4 TRBV20-1 TRBD1 once CSATYGTGYEKLFF TGCAGTGCTACCTACGGGACAGGGTATGAAAAACTGTTTTTT
TRBJ2-7 TRBV20-1 TRBD2 few CSANLDGPGLAGGRNSYEQYF TGCAGTGCTAACCTGGATGGCCCTGGACTAGCGGGAGGTCGGAACTCCTACGAGCAGTACTTC
TRBJ2-3 TRBV11-3 . few CASSLGQQGYTQYF TGTGCCAGCAGCTTAGGGCAGCAGGGTTATACGCAGTATTTT
TRBJ2-5 TRBV3-1 . few CASSNLGGGRFQETQYF TGTGCCAGCAGCAATCTAGGTGGGGGGCGATTTCAAGAGACCCAGTACTTC
TRBJ2-7 TRBV20-1 . . CSARRGSWEQYF TGCAGTGCTAGAAGGGGGTCATGGGAGCAGTACTTC
TRBJ2-5 TRBV7-2 . . CASSLELDSQETQYF TGTGCCAGCAGCTTAGAACTAGACTCCCAAGAGACCCAGTACTTC
TRBJ1-2 TRBV25-1 . few CASSEFGNVHGYTF TGTGCCAGCAGTGAATTCGGTAACGTGCATGGCTACACCTTC